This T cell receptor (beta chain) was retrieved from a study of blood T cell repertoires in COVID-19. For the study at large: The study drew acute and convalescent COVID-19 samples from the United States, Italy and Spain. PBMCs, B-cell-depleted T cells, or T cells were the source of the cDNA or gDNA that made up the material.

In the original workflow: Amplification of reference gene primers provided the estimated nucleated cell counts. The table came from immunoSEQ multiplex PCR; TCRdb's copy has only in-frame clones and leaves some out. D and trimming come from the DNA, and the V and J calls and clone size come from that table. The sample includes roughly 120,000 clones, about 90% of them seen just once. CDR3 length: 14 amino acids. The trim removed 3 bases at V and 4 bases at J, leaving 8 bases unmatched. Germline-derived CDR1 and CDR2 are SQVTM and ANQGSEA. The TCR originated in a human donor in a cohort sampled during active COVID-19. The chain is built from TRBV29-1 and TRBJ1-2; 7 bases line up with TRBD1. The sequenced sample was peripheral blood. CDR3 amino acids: CSVETGRNIYGYTF. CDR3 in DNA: TGCAGCGTTGAGACAGGGAGGAATATCTATGGCTACACCTTC.